The rows below give T cell receptor beta chains drawn from one sample of a study of blood T cell repertoires in COVID-19. Only in-frame clones appear in the TCRdb table, and some are missing; sequencing was by immunoSEQ multiplex PCR. The sample records 250,000 to 400,000 clones, 87% being singletons. Material for sequencing was PBMCs or T cells enriched from blood (not recorded which). The receptors were sampled from a woman aged 25-40 years who had recovered from COVID-19. Each CDR3 is given with its conserved first and last residue. D genes are given only for firm matches. Clone size is given for some rows only: seen once, a few or many times, or a class if the clone is expanded.

D: TRBD1
J: TRBJ2-1
V: TRBV2
size: -
DNA: TGTGCCAGCAGTGATTTTACAGGGGCGTACAATGAGCAGTTCTTC
CDR3: CASSDFTGAYNEQFF

D: TRBD1
J: TRBJ1-3
V: TRBV5-1
size: -
DNA: TGCGCCAGCAGCCCGACAGGGGTTGGAAACACCATATATTTT
CDR3: CASSPTGVGNTIYF

D: -
J: TRBJ2-7
V: TRBV27
size: -
DNA: TGTGCCAGCAGTTCGAGGGGTGGAGGGCGCTCCTACGAGCAGTACTTC
CDR3: CASSSRGGGRSYEQYF

D: TRBD1
J: TRBJ1-6
V: TRBV6-6
size: -
DNA: TGTGCCAGCAGTTGGGACAGCTATAATTCACCCCTCCACTTT
CDR3: CASSWDSYNSPLHF

D: TRBD1
J: TRBJ2-7
V: TRBV7-8
size: -
DNA: TGTGCCAGCAGCCCACAGGGGGCCCGTCCCTACGAGCAGTACTTC
CDR3: CASSPQGARPYEQYF

D: TRBD1
J: TRBJ2-7
V: TRBV19
size: once
DNA: TGTGCCAGTAGTAGCAGGACAGGGGGGAAGAACGAGCAGTACTTC
CDR3: CASSSRTGGKNEQYF

D: -
J: TRBJ2-2
V: TRBV3-1/TRBV3-2
size: once
DNA: TGTGCCAGCAGCCAAGGGGCACCCGGGGAGCTGTTTTTT
CDR3: CASSQGAPGELFF

D: TRBD2
J: TRBJ2-3
V: TRBV5-4
size: -
DNA: TGTGCCAGCAACCAAGGGTCTAGCGGGGATAATAGAGATACGCAGTATTTT
CDR3: CASNQGSSGDNRDTQYF

D: -
J: TRBJ1-3
V: TRBV21-1
size: -
DNA: TGTGCCAGCAGCCCAAGTTCTCCCAGTCGGGACACCATATATTTT
CDR3: CASSPSSPSRDTIYF

D: -
J: TRBJ1-2
V: TRBV2
size: once
DNA: TGTGCCAGTAACGTGGCGGGGCAGGGCTATGGCTACACCTTC
CDR3: CASNVAGQGYGYTF

D: -
J: TRBJ2-3
V: TRBV7-9
size: -
DNA: TGTGCCAGCAGCTTGCGACTAGAGACGCAGTATTTT
CDR3: CASSLRLETQYF

D: -
J: TRBJ1-2
V: TRBV2
size: few
DNA: TGTGCCAGCAGTGAGGAATACAGCTATGGCTACACCTTC
CDR3: CASSEEYSYGYTF

D: TRBD1
J: TRBJ2-7
V: TRBV28
size: -
DNA: TGTGCCAGCAACCCGGGACAGACCTACGAGCAGTACTTC
CDR3: CASNPGQTYEQYF

D: TRBD1
J: TRBJ1-5
V: TRBV7-9
size: -
DNA: TGTGCCAGCAGCTTAGCCGGGACAGGGAATCAGCCCCAGCATTTT
CDR3: CASSLAGTGNQPQHF

D: -
J: TRBJ1-6
V: TRBV19
size: -
DNA: TGTGCCAGTAGTCCCCTCCCGGCGGGGACCTATAATTCACCCCTCCACTTT
CDR3: CASSPLPAGTYNSPLHF

D: -
J: TRBJ1-5
V: TRBV18
size: few
DNA: TGTGCCAGCTCACCGAGGACAAACAGCAATCAGCCCCAGCATTTT
CDR3: CASSPRTNSNQPQHF

D: TRBD1
J: TRBJ2-3
V: TRBV2
size: -
DNA: TGTGCCAGCCGCTTAACAGGGGATTGGGATACGCAGTATTTT
CDR3: CASRLTGDWDTQYF

D: -
J: TRBJ1-5
V: TRBV28
size: -
DNA: TGTGCCAGCAGGCGGAAGTATAGCAATCAGCCCCAGCATTTT
CDR3: CASRRKYSNQPQHF

D: -
J: TRBJ1-2
V: TRBV7-3
size: -
DNA: TGTGCCAGCAGCCCCACCGGGGCTAACTATGGCTACACCTTC
CDR3: CASSPTGANYGYTF

D: -
J: TRBJ2-3
V: TRBV18
size: -
DNA: TGTGCCAGCTCACGCTCCCATGAGACAGATACGCAGTATTTT
CDR3: CASSRSHETDTQYF

D: -
J: TRBJ1-2
V: TRBV7-9
size: -
DNA: TGTGCCAGCAGCTCCGACGGGTTCTATGGCTACACCTTC
CDR3: CASSSDGFYGYTF

D: -
J: TRBJ1-2
V: TRBV12-3/TRBV12-4
size: -
DNA: TGTGCCAGCAGGGGGACTGCCAGGGGCTACACCTTC
CDR3: CASRGTARGYTF

D: -
J: TRBJ1-2
V: TRBV19
size: -
DNA: TGTGCCAGTAGTATCGGTCCCAGGATCTATGGCTACACCTTC
CDR3: CASSIGPRIYGYTF

D: -
J: TRBJ1-1
V: TRBV4-3
size: -
DNA: TGCGCCAGCAGCCAAGATCTTGGCGGGACGAAAGCTTTCTTT
CDR3: CASSQDLGGTKAFF

D: -
J: TRBJ1-2
V: TRBV6-2/TRBV6-3
size: -
DNA: TGTGCCAGCACCCCTAGCCCCCGAAACTATGGCTACACCTTC
CDR3: CASTPSPRNYGYTF

D: TRBD2
J: TRBJ2-5
V: TRBV11-3
size: -
DNA: TGTGCCAGCAGCCGCGCCGCGGGGGGACTAGAGACCCAGTACTTC
CDR3: CASSRAAGGLETQYF

D: -
J: TRBJ2-7
V: TRBV2
size: -
DNA: TGTGCCAGCGGTTATGAGGACTACGAGCAGTACTTC
CDR3: CASGYEDYEQYF